The following is a TCR beta chain sequence with its context. Its antigen is as yet unknown. TCRdb's copy holds only in-frame clones and misses some; the assay was immunoSEQ multiplex PCR. The top ten hold roughly 4% of the sample, which has around 450,000 clones, about 90% seen once. The V gene's germline CDR1 is PRHDT and CDR2 FYEKMQ (reference sequence). The junction had 2 bases not matched to a gene; V was cut back by 4 bases and J by 6 bases. CDR3 length: 12 amino acids. This sample stems from a study of Ad26.COV2.S vaccination and SARS-CoV-2 variants. Whole-study results and caveats: The TCR-based breadth and depth measures might underestimate overall T cell responses. Placebo recipients showed lower spike-specific TCR breadth than vaccinees. For non-spike TCRs, breadth in vaccine recipients resembled that in placebo recipients.

The treatment here: around 19 received Ad26.COV2.S at low or high dose, single or two shots; several received placebo; per-sample allocation not given. Sampling happened 63 days after the first vaccine or placebo injection. Material: peripheral blood, obtained in a trial of Ad26.COV2.S vaccine versus placebo. The V gene is TRBV13, the J gene TRBJ2-7; 8 bases fit TRBD1. The source is a person aged 18 to 59 who received the Ad26.COV2.S COVID-19 vaccine or a placebo. The CDR3 here is CASSSDRVEQYF. CDR3 coding DNA: TGTGCCAGCAGCTCGGACAGGGTCGAGCAGTACTTC.